A selection of T cell receptor beta chains follows, all from one sample in a study of OX40 agonist ivuxolimab in advanced cancers. The assay was immunoSEQ multiplex PCR, and TCRdb's table has in-frame clones only and misses some. This sample yields around 56,000 clones, of which over 75% are seen a single time; around 10% belongs to the top ten. The sample was CD4+ or CD8+ T cells sorted from blood, taken in a trial of the OX40 agonist ivuxolimab. The receptor source for this set is an adult with an advanced solid tumor such as melanoma, head and neck, liver or kidney cancer. Both conserved end residues are trimmed from each CDR3. The size field is filled for only some rows; it gives once, few, many or a size class.

V: TRBV29-1; size: .; length: 11; CDR3: SVVSQNTGELF
V: TRBV4-3; size: .; length: 12; CDR3: ASSQLSGQETQY
V: TRBV5-1; size: .; length: 11; CDR3: ASTPTGSTEAF
V: TRBV7-6; size: .; length: 14; CDR3: ASIPTGTGVGETQY
V: TRBV28; size: .; length: 14; CDR3: ASSPNLGLSYNEQF
V: TRBV5-6; size: once; length: 14; CDR3: ASSGGRQGLGIEAF
V: TRBV27; size: .; length: 14; CDR3: ASRGLAGGPQETQY
V: TRBV10-2; size: few; length: 12; CDR3: ASSDHVMQETQY
V: TRBV2; size: .; length: 11; CDR3: ASSWTSTGELF
V: TRBV27; size: once; length: 11; CDR3: ASSFPGTGEAF
V: TRBV9; size: .; length: 10; CDR3: ASSLQQGEQY
V: TRBV7-2; size: few; length: 12; CDR3: ASSGPHINPTQY
V: TRBV7-9; size: .; length: 17; CDR3: ASSPALLEGAGPIYEQY
V: TRBV30; size: .; length: 13; CDR3: AWSGNSYGNQPQH
V: TRBV4-3; size: .; length: 15; CDR3: ASSQDLDSSYNSPLH
V: TRBV6-5; size: .; length: 13; CDR3: ASSPGFALNQPQH
V: TRBV5-5; size: .; length: 13; CDR3: ASSLYSNSNQPQH
V: TRBV4-1; size: .; length: 13; CDR3: ASSQDRGSEETQY
V: TRBV10-3; size: .; length: 14; CDR3: AISESTARGAGELF
V: TRBV28; size: .; length: 13; CDR3: ASRPRGANTGELF
V: TRBV7-9; size: .; length: 12; CDR3: ASSGDRGLYVLT
V: TRBV5-1; size: .; length: 14; CDR3: ASSWEDRAGVTEAF
V: TRBV27; size: .; length: 13; CDR3: ASSLAGTAQYEQY
V: TRBV18; size: .; length: 11; CDR3: ASSPGQEYGYT
V: TRBV9; size: .; length: 11; CDR3: ASTLPGGTEAF
V: TRBV2; size: once; length: 13; CDR3: ASSGMDRPSYGYT
V: TRBV27; size: .; length: 10; CDR3: ASKLDNGGEV
V: TRBV27; size: .; length: 10; CDR3: ASSLSIGEQY
V: TRBV4-3; size: .; length: 12; CDR3: ASRTRGRGTEAF
V: TRBV5-1; size: .; length: 14; CDR3: ASSTPDYRGAYEQY
V: TRBV7-9; size: once; length: 10; CDR3: ASSLTGNEQF
V: TRBV7-8; size: .; length: 11; CDR3: ASSPDGSYEQY
V: TRBV13; size: .; length: 10; CDR3: ANSSQGNEQY
V: TRBV4-1; size: .; length: 14; CDR3: ASSQEAQGISYEQY
V: TRBV28; size: .; length: 15; CDR3: ASLPDVGGRANSPLH